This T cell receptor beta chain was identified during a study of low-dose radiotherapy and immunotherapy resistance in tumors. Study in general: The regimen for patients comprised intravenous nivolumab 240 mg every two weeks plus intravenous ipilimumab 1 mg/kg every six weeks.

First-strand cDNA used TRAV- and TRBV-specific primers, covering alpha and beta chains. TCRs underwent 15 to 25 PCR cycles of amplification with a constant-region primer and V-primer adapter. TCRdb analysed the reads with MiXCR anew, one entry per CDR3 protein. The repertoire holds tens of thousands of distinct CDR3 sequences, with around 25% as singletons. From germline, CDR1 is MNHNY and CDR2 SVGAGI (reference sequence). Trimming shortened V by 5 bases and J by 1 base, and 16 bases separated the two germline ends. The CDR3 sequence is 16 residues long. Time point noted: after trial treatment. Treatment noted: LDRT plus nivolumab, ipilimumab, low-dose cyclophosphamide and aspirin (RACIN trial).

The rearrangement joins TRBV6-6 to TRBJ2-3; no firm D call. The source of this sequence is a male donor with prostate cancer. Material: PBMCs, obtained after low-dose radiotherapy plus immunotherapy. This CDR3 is CASSISLRGGTDTQYF. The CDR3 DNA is TGTGCCAGCAGTATTAGCTTGCGAGGTGGCACAGATACGCAGTATTTT.